The 10 T cell receptor beta chains listed next were all sequenced from one sample in a study of T cell responses to AZD1222 COVID-19 vaccine. Repertoires were generated with immunoSEQ multiplex PCR, while TCRdb's copy carries only in-frame clones and drops some. Of 150,000 or so clones listed, 80% to 90% are singletons. This specimen was peripheral blood, taken on day 0 of AZD1222 vaccination. Receptors originate from an adult in good health.

This chain connects TRBV9 to TRBJ1-1; a possible D gene is TRBD1 (5 bases). Deletions cut 0 bases from V and 3 bases from J, with 12 bases between. Per germline, CDR1 SGDLS and CDR2 YYNGEE. This CDR3 has 15 amino acids. CDR3 loop: CASSVAFRGDTEAFF. The CDR3 bases are TGTGCCAGCAGCGTAGCTTTTCGGGGGGACACTGAAGCTTTCTTT.

The V call is TRBV7-2, the J call TRBJ1-5; D is unclear. The germline V and J ends were trimmed by 6 bases and 5 bases, with 14 bases remaining between them. The germline V gene encodes CDR1 SGHTA and CDR2 FQGNSA. The CDR3 spans 14 residues. CDR3 nucleotides: TGTGCCAGCAGAGCGGTAGGGTCGGATCAGCCCCAGCATTTT. Its protein is CASRAVGSDQPQHF.

The rearrangement joins TRBV5-4 to TRBJ2-7; 7 bases map to TRBD2. The CDR3 totals 14 residues. V was pared by 5 bases and J by 3 bases, with 8 bases of the junction left unmatched. The germline V gene has CDR1 SGHNT and CDR2 YYREEE (reference sequence). The CDR3 loop reads CASRREGPHYEQYF. In DNA, the CDR3 is TGTGCCAGCAGGAGGGAGGGACCACACTACGAGCAGTACTTC. The full variable domain, in which reference TRBV5-4 and TRBJ2-7 provide the parts outside the CDR3, is ETGVTQSPTHLIKTRGQQVTLRCSSQSGHNTVSWYQQALGQGPQFIFQYYREEENGRGNFPPRFSGLQFPNYSSELNVNALELDDSALYLCASRREGPHYEQYFGPGTRLTVT.

V gene TRBV5-6 combines with J gene TRBJ2-7; D could derive from TRBD1 or TRBD2 (5 bases each). Between the trimmed V and J ends, which lost 1 base and 5 bases, there was a span of 19 bases. This CDR3 contains 16 residues. The V gene's germline CDR1 is SGHDT and CDR2 YYEEEE. The CDR3 nucleotides read TGTGCCAGCAGCTTGCCGGGGACCCCGGCTCTCAACGAGCAGTACTTC. Translating it yields CASSLPGTPALNEQYF.

The chain employs TRBV19 and TRBJ2-7; TRBD1 matches at 9 bases. The germline CDR1 and CDR2 sequences are LNHDA and SQIVND (reference sequence). The trim removed 6 bases at V and 1 base at J, leaving 4 bases unmatched. The CDR3 totals 14 residues. The CDR3: CASRTQGASYEQYF. The CDR3 DNA reads as TGTGCCAGTAGAACACAGGGGGCGTCCTACGAGCAGTACTTC.

The rearrangement uses TRBV7-2 and TRBJ2-7, with TRBD2 identical over 13 bases. The CDR3 runs 16 residues. Per germline, CDR1 SGHTA and CDR2 FQGNSA. The V gene end was trimmed by 5 bases and the J gene end by 7 bases; junction bases not matched to a gene: 11. The CDR3 DNA reads TGTGCCAGCAGCCCCCAACTAGCGGGAGGGTTCATTGAGCAGTACTTC. This sequence encodes CASSPQLAGGFIEQYF.

The chain employs TRBV28 and TRBJ1-2; no clear D gene. Trimming removed 6 bases at V and 2 bases at J, with 7 bases between. Per the germline V gene, CDR1 is MDHEN and CDR2 is SYDVKM. CDR3 length: 12 amino acids. The CDR3, as DNA: TGTGCCAGCAGGCTAGGGAACTATGGCTACACCTTC. Translated: CASRLGNYGYTF.

The chain recombines TRBV3-1 (or the pseudogene TRBV3-2) with TRBJ2-5, with D hard to call. The CDR3 sequence is 11 residues long. V lost 8 bases and J 1 base, leaving 5 bases between the germline ends. The V gene's germline CDR1 is LGHDT and CDR2 YNNKEL (reference sequence). The CDR3 loop reads CASCPQETQYF. For the CDR3, the DNA is TGTGCCAGCTGCCCCCAAGAGACCCAGTACTTC.

The rearrangement joins TRBV29-1 to TRBJ2-3; maybe TRBD2 (5 bases). The V gene lost 3 bases and the J gene lost 4 bases, with 11 bases spanning the gap. This CDR3 has 13 residues. CDR1 and CDR2 from the germline V gene are SQVTM and ANQGSEA. CDR3 in DNA: TGCAGCGTTGATGAGGGTAGCGCAGATACGCAGTATTTT. Translation gives CSVDEGSADTQYF.

This clone was seen only once. V and J are TRBV5-1 and TRBJ2-7; 9 bases fit TRBD1. Germline CDR1 is SGHRS and CDR2 is YFSETQ. The ends lost 3 bases at V and 5 bases at J; junction bases unmatched: 6. This CDR3 comprises 14 residues. The CDR3 nucleotides read TGCGCCAGCAGCTCGACAGGGGGAATCCACGAGCAGTACTTC. Its protein is CASSSTGGIHEQYF.